The 5 T cell receptor beta chains below come from one sample, sequenced in a study of T cells in Graves' hyperthyroidism and ophthalmopathy. From RNA transcripts, TCR beta CDR3 regions were amplified. First-round RT-PCR targeting the TCR CDR3 was performed with the HTBI primer set. TCRdb re-derived calls from the multiplex PCR reads in MiXCR, one entry per CDR3 protein. The sample has about 570,000 distinct CDR3 sequences, around 46% seen once. The sequencing input was peripheral blood or thyroid tissue (not recorded which). These receptors all stem from an adult woman with Graves' disease, either hyperthyroidism or ophthalmopathy (not recorded which).

V and J are TRBV29-1 and TRBJ2-7; D is possibly TRBD2 (6 bases). CDR1 and CDR2 (germline): SQVTM, ANQGSEA. The CDR3 is 15 residues long. V lost 6 bases and J 1 base, leaving 19 bases between the germline ends. CDR3 nucleotide sequence: TGCAGCGTCGTCCTCCCGCGGGGCCCTTCCTACGAGCAGTACTTC. This codes for CSVVLPRGPSYEQYF.

V and J are TRBV20-1 and TRBJ2-4; 9 bases match TRBD1. The CDR3 totals 12 residues. Germline loops: CDR1 DFQATT, CDR2 SNEGSKA (reference sequence). The J segment lost 13 bases and the V segment lost 6 bases, leaving 10 bases of the junction unmatched. CDR3 in DNA: TGCAGTGCCCCAACCGGGACAGGGTTGCAGTACTTC. Amino acid sequence: CSAPTGTGLQYF.

CDR3 nucleotides: TGTGCCACCAGCAGAGACAGGAGCGTCGGCTATGGCTACACCTTC. Its protein product is CATSRDRSVGYGYTF. The chain links TRBV15 to TRBJ1-2; no firm D call. The ends were cut back, 0 bases at V and 4 bases at J, with 12 bases in the middle. Per the germline V gene, CDR1 is LNHNV and CDR2 is YYDKDF (reference sequence). The CDR3 has 15 amino acids.

The chain links TRBV2 to TRBJ1-6; no firm D call. CDR1 and CDR2 (germline): SNHLY, FYNNEI. The CDR3 runs 13 residues. Trimming shortened V by 7 bases and J by 9 bases, and 13 bases separated the two germline ends. The CDR3 sequence is CASTPGIPSPLHF. CDR3 nucleotides: TGTGCCAGCACCCCCGGGATTCCTTCACCCCTCCACTTT. Looking up the rest from reference TRBV2 and TRBJ1-6 gives the full variable domain: EPEVTQTPSHQVTQMGQEVILRCVPISNHLYFYWYRQILGQKVEFLVSFYNNEISEKSEIFDDQFSVERPDGSNFTLKIRSTKLEDSAMYFCASTPGIPSPLHFGNGTRLTVT.

This sequence joins TRBV20-1 and TRBJ1-2, with 12 bases aligning to TRBD1. Germline CDR1 DFQATT, CDR2 SNEGSKA (reference sequence). The CDR3 extends over 15 amino acids. The ends lost 0 bases at V and 3 bases at J; junction bases unmatched: 2. In DNA form, the CDR3 reads TGCAGTGCTAGAGAGGGGACAGGGGGCGACTATGGCTACACCTTC. Residues: CSAREGTGGDYGYTF.